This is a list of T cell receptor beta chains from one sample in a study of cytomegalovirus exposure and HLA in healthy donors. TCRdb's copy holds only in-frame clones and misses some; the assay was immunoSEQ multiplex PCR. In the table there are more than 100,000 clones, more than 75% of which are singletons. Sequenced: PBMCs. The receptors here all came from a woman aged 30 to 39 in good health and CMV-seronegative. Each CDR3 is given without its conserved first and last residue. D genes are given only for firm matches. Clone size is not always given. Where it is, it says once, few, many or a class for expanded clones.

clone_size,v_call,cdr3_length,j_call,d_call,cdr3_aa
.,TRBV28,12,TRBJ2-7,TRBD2,ASSFRTSPYEQY
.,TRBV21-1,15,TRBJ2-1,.,ASSKDSGTSGIGSQF
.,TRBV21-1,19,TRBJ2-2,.,ASSCRSELWTGWVGTGELF
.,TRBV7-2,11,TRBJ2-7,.,ASSPTAFHEQY
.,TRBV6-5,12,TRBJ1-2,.,ASSYSRGNYGYT
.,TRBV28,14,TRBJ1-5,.,ASSLGQGSSNQPQH
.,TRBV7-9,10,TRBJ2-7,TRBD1,SSSSPGGEQY
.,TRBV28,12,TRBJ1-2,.,ASSLDGQKDGYT
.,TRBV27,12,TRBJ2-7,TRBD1,ASSWGQGGYEQY
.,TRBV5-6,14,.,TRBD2,ASSSTSPVSPYEQY
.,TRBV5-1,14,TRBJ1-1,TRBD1,ASSLAPLSTGGLAF
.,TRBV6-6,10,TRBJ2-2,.,ASSSGIGELF
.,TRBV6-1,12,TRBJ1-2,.,ASSERQGLDGYT
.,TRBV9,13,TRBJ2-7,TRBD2,ASSVGSGNTYEQY
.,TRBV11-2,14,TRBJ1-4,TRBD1,TSSKLGTAINEKLF
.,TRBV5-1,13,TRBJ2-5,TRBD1,ASSLAGTGQETQY
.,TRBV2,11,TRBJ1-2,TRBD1,ASRDRANYGYT
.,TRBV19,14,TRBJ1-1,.,ASSISIGRGNTEAF
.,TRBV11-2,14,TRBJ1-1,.,ASSPLFGRVYTEAF
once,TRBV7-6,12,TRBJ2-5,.,ASSFQGSQETQY
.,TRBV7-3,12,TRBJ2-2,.,ASSLQGWTGELF
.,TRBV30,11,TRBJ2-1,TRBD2,AWSGTSGSPQF
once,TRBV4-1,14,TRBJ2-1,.,ASSQGGSTSYNEQF
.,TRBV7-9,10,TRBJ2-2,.,ASRSETGELF
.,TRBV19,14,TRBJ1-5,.,ASSISAGRSNQPQH
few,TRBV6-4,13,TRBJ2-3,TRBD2,ASSELGGSPDTQY
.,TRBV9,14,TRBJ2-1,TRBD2,ASSVIGLAFLPRCF
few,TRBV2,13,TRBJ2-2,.,ASSGPLGNTGELF
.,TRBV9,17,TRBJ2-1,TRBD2,ASSVALAGAPRENNEQF
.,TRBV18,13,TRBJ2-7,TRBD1,ASSPRRQGSDEQY
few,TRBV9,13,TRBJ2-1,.,ASSVSRASGNEQF
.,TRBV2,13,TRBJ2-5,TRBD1,ASSRPGQGGGTQY
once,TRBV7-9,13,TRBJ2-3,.,ASSFGSGGTDTQY
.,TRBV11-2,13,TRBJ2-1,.,ASSLVDPTYNEQF
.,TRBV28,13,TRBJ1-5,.,ASSLTRDTVQPQH
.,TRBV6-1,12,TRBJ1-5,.,ASRDPTGNQPQH
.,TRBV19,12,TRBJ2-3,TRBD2,ASSIGSGKVTQY